This T cell receptor beta chain stems from a study of graft-versus-host responses after intestinal transplantation. Study-level information: Induction with anti-thymocyte globulin, then tacrolimus and steroids for about 3 years, was given to all recipients. General observations from the study: Recipient marrow contained GvH clones, some of which appeared first in ileum or blood. Early after transplant, HvG declines were associated with peak levels of circulating GvH clones. Subjects displaying graft-donor T cell macrochimerism possessed elevated graft-versus-host to host-versus-graft clonal ratios inside allografts.

TCRdb's table, derived via immunoSEQ multiplex PCR, lists solely in-frame clones and lacks some. The table has tens of thousands of clones, roughly 95% seen once. As for this clone: Its antigen is unidentified.

Germline CDR1 reads LNHDA; CDR2 reads SQIVND (reference sequence). V lost 3 bases to trimming and J lost 4 bases, with 10 bases between them. The length of the CDR3 is 14 residues. The chain recombines TRBV19 with TRBJ1-5; weak D call: TRBD1 (6 bases). The source was unstimulated CD8+ T cells sorted from spleen or lymph node cells, collected before transplant. The TCR sequence derives from a human donor who was the organ donor for an intestinal transplant. The CDR3 DNA is TGTGCCAGTAGTATGAGACAGGTTAATCAGCCCCAGCATTTT. Translating it yields CASSMRQVNQPQHF.